These 9 T cell receptor beta chains originate from one sample sequenced in a study of neurological immune-mediated disorders. MiXCR, applied by TCRdb to the 5' RACE reads, yields one record per CDR3 protein. Among tens of thousands of distinct CDR3 sequences listed, around 14% were seen once. Sequences were obtained from PBMCs. These receptors were taken from a woman in her fifties or sixties in good health.

This clonotype was observed at least ten times. CDR3 sequence (DNA): TGTGCCACCAGCAGAGACCACCCCACAGATACGCAGTATTTT. Translated, it gives CATSRDHPTDTQYF. The V and J genes are TRBV15 and TRBJ2-3, with D unresolved. Trimming left V 0 bases short and J 2 bases short, with 6 bases between. Looked up from germline, CDR1 is LNHNV and CDR2 is YYDKDF (reference sequence). CDR3 length: 14 residues.

This chain links TRBV5-1 with TRBJ2-5, with no clear D. Trimming stripped 0 bases from V and 4 bases from J, with 7 bases between. Per the germline V gene, CDR1 is SGHRS and CDR2 is YFSETQ. The CDR3 extends over 13 amino acids. The CDR3: CASSLASRETQYF. CDR3 coding DNA: TGCGCCAGCAGCTTGGCGTCACGAGAGACCCAGTACTTC. Filled out from reference TRBV5-1 and TRBJ2-5, the complete variable domain reads KAGVTQTPRYLIKTRGQQVTLSCSPISGHRSVSWYQQTPGQGLQFLFEYFSETQRNKGNFPGRFSGRQFSNSRSEMNVSTLELGDSALYLCASSLASRETQYFGPGTRLLVL.

V usage is TRBV18 and J usage is TRBJ2-5; 11 bases match TRBD2. Germline assignment: CDR1 KGHSH and CDR2 LQKENI. The CDR3 is made up of 16 amino acids. The ends lost 2 bases at V and 2 bases at J; junction bases unmatched: 4. Here the CDR3 DNA reads TGTGCCAGCTCACCAAGACTAGCGGGGTTACAAGAGACCCAGTACTTC. Its translation is CASSPRLAGLQETQYF.

This clonotype was observed at least ten times. V is TRBV15 and J is TRBJ1-4; no clear D. With 0 bases removed from V and 8 bases from J, the gap between germline ends came to 13 bases. The CDR3 length is 15 residues. Germline V gene lookup returns CDR1 LNHNV and CDR2 YYDKDF (reference sequence). CDR3 in amino acids: CATSRDNNWWEKLFF. Here the CDR3 DNA reads TGTGCCACCAGCAGAGATAATAACTGGTGGGAAAAACTGTTTTTT. Variable domain in full (rest from reference TRBV15 and TRBJ1-4): DAMVIQNPRYQVTQFGKPVTLSCSQTLNHNVMYWYQQKSSQAPKLLFHYYDKDFNNEADTPDNFQSRRPNTSFCFLDIRSPGLGDTAMYLCATSRDNNWWEKLFFGSGTQLSVL.

The J gene is TRBJ2-2, the V gene TRBV5-1, with D possibly matching TRBD1 (6 bases). Germline V gives CDR1 SGHRS, CDR2 YFSETQ. V lost 4 bases to trimming and J lost 4 bases, with 17 bases between them. The CDR3 consists of 16 residues. The CDR3 reads CASSREQGFSTGELFF. DNA of the CDR3: TGCGCCAGCAGCCGAGAACAGGGATTCAGCACCGGGGAGCTGTTTTTT.

This clonotype was seen ten or more times. V usage is TRBV28 and J usage is TRBJ2-1; 16 bases are shared with TRBD2. The V gene end was trimmed by 7 bases and the J gene end by 9 bases; junction bases not matched to a gene: 12. The germline gives CDR1 MDHEN, CDR2 SYDVKM. This CDR3 has 17 amino acids. As DNA, the CDR3 is TGTGCCAGCACCACCCAGGGACTAGCGGGAGGGTTCGGTGAGCAGTTCTTC. Encoded protein: CASTTQGLAGGFGEQFF.

This clonotype was counted many times. The V call is TRBV5-1, the J call TRBJ1-2; D ambiguous. From germline, CDR1 is SGHRS and CDR2 YFSETQ. Trimming cost V 1 base and J 4 bases, with 11 bases left between them. The CDR3 covers 14 residues. The CDR3 spells CASSLPVGGYGYTF. CDR3 nucleotide sequence: TGCGCCAGCAGCTTGCCCGTGGGCGGCTATGGCTACACCTTC.

This clonotype was recorded many times. The chain joins TRBV5-1 to TRBJ2-1; 9 nucleotides align to TRBD2. CDR3 size: 15 residues. CDR1 and CDR2 (germline): SGHRS, YFSETQ. V was clipped by 0 bases and J by 10 bases; unmatched bases: 8. CDR3 DNA: TGCGCCAGCAGCTTGGGTAATAGCGGGAGTGGAGAGCAGTTCTTC. This encodes CASSLGNSGSGEQFF.

This clonotype was recorded many times. The chain has TRBV28 and TRBJ2-2, with a tentative D call TRBD2 (6 bases). This CDR3 is built from 14 residues. With 9 bases removed from V and 2 bases from J, the gap between germline ends came to 13 bases. Germline V gene data show CDR1 as MDHEN and CDR2 as SYDVKM. The CDR3 here is CASQVGLNTGELFF. The DNA of the CDR3 is TGTGCCAGTCAGGTGGGACTCAACACCGGGGAGCTGTTTTTT. Full variable domain (outside the CDR3, taken from reference TRBV28 and TRBJ2-2): DVKVTQSSRYLVKRTGEKVFLECVQDMDHENMFWYRQDPGLGLRLIYFSYDVKMKEKGDIPEGYSVSREKKERFSLILESASTNQTSMYLCASQVGLNTGELFFGEGSRLTVL.